This passage covers 4 T cell receptor beta chains from one sample sequenced in a study of shared clonotypes between healthy human individuals. Sequencing used immunoSEQ multiplex PCR; TCRdb keeps in-frame clones, though not all of them. There are about 520,000 clones in the sample; roughly 80% occur only once, and about 13% lies in the top ten. Sequenced material: PBMCs. These receptors all stem from a woman aged 35 to 49 in good health. Some clones in this sample may be carry-over from other donors' samples.

At least ten counts were recorded for this clone. The V call is TRBV18, the J call TRBJ1-6, with D unresolved. This CDR3 is built from 12 residues. Looked up from germline, CDR1 is KGHSH and CDR2 is LQKENI. Trimming took 2 bases from V and 7 from J, leaving 3 bases between them. CDR3 protein: CASSPGNSPLHF. CDR3 nucleotides: TGTGCCAGCTCACCAGGGAATTCACCCCTCCACTTT.

Points on this clone: Since a far larger clone is one base different, this is likely a read error. Other DNA sequences of this sample code for an identical CDR3. The chain recombines TRBV30 with TRBJ2-2; 8 positions match TRBD2. CDR3 size: 20 residues. Germline V gives CDR1 GTSNPN, CDR2 SVGIG (reference sequence). CDR3 in DNA: TGTGCCTGGACCATGCGGGGGAAACTAGCGGAGCCGCTGAACACTGGGGAGCTGTTTTTT. As protein: CAWTMRGKLAEPLNTGELFF.

This chain's CDR3 is CASSLVGRRYEQYF. CDR3 DNA: TGCGCCAGCAGCTTGGTTGGCAGGAGGTACGAGCAGTACTTC. The rearrangement uses TRBV5-1 and TRBJ2-7, with D possibly TRBD2 on 5 matching bases. Trimming took off 0 bases at V and 4 bases at J, with 11 bases between the two ends. CDR1 and CDR2 from the germline V gene are SGHRS and YFSETQ. The CDR3 spans 14 residues.

Points on this clone: One base separates it from a far larger clone, so it is likely a read error. This sample also contains other DNA sequences that code for the same CDR3. The rearrangement links TRBV6-5 to TRBJ1-1, with 7 positions matching TRBD1. The CDR3 has 14 amino acids. Germline assignment: CDR1 MNHEY and CDR2 SVGAGI. CDR3 nucleotides: TGTGCCAGCAGATCCGGACAGGCGAACACTGAAGCTTTCTTC. Protein: CASRSGQANTEAFF.